Below are 6 T cell receptor delta chains sequenced from a single sample in a study of gamma-delta chains in newborns, infants, children. TCRdb redid the clone calls on the reads with CATT. The sample comprises over 4,000 delta-chain clones, roughly 5% of which are singletons, and roughly 9.7% rests with the top ten. The sequenced sample was blood. The source of these receptors is a child who was a newborn, infant or young child, either healthy, febrile or measles-vaccinated (not recorded which).

The V and J genes are TRDV1 and TRDJ1, with 8 bases that match TRDD3. Germline V CDR1 and CDR2: TSWWSYY, QGS. The CDR3 is made up of 22 amino acids. V shed 3 bases and J 0 bases; nucleotides not matched to a gene: 24. The CDR3, as DNA: TGTGCTCTTGGGGATCCACCCCCCTACGATAGTGGGGGATCCAAAAACACCGATAAACTCATCTTT. This translates into CALGDPPPYDSGGSKNTDKLIF.

This clone appeared a few times. The chain combines TRDV1 with TRDJ1; 9 bases are a match to TRDD2. This CDR3 comprises 23 residues. Trimming removed 4 bases from V and 0 bases from J; junction bases left unmatched: 27. Germline CDR1 and CDR2: TSWWSYY and QGS. The CDR3 loop is CALGGSFLRKKAGGLGNTDKLIF. In DNA form, the CDR3 reads TGTGCTCTTGGGGGGTCCTTCCTACGTAAGAAAGCCGGGGGATTGGGAAACACCGATAAACTCATCTTT.

This clone was found a few times. A much larger clone lies a single base off, so this may be a read error. Other DNA sequences in the same sample also yield this CDR3. J is TRDJ1 and V is TRDV2; TRDD3 aligns across 9 bases. The CDR3 extends over 17 amino acids. The germline V gene encodes CDR1 GEAIGNYY and CDR2 EKD. The DNA for the CDR3 is TGCGCCTGTGACACCGTGGGGGGGATACCGGACACCGATAAACTCATCTTT. Protein: CACDTVGGIPDTDKLIF.

This clone was seen more than once but under ten times. A far larger clone is just one base off, so this is likely a read error. The gene calls are TRDV2 and TRDJ2; 10 bases align to TRDD3. Per the germline V gene, CDR1 is GEAIGNYY and CDR2 is EKD. Trimming took 5 bases from V and 5 from J; bases not matched to a gene: 4. There are 14 residues in the CDR3. CDR3 sequence: CACGILGDTAQLFF. The CDR3 DNA is TGTGCCTGTGGCATACTGGGGGATACAGCACAACTCTTCTTT.

The genes are TRDV2 and TRDJ3; 11 nucleotides line up with TRDD3. Trimming removed 0 bases from V and 2 bases from J; junction bases left unmatched: 8. Germline V lookup: CDR1 GEAIGNYY, CDR2 EKD. The CDR3 sequence is 20 residues long. In DNA, the CDR3 is TGTGCCTGTGACACCGGGAGTGGGGGATACGCGCCCTGGGACACCCGACAGATGTTTTTC. This encodes CACDTGSGGYAPWDTRQMFF.

Here the V gene is TRDV2, but the J gene went uncalled. CDR3 length: 15 amino acids. Germline CDR1 is GEAIGNYY and CDR2 is EKD. This CDR3 is CACDSTSWDTPQMFF. As DNA, the CDR3 is TGTGCCTGTGATTCCACCTCCTGGGACACCCCACAAATGTTTTTC.